The clone carrying this TCR beta chain has a count of ten or more. Antigen: not known. PCR amplification relied on 60 Vbeta primers (plus 13 Jbeta primers). The assay was immunoSEQ multiplex PCR, and TCRdb's table has in-frame clones only and misses some. The profile shows around 130,000 clones, 80% of them singletons. The source of the sample is a study of cytomegalovirus exposure and HLA in healthy donors. Study-wide results and caveats: The presence/absence work took it that sequencing depth was about the same across donors.

The CDR3 spans 14 residues. The V and J ends lost 4 bases and 4 bases, in that order; junction bases with no gene match: 3. The V gene's germline CDR1 is MNHEY and CDR2 SVGAGI. This chain joins TRBV6-5 and TRBJ1-5; 8 positions match TRBD1. Sequencing input: PBMCs. The sequence was obtained from a man aged 35 to 55 in good health and CMV-seronegative. The CDR3, as DNA: TGTGCCAGCAGTTGGACAGGGACAAATCAGCCCCAGCATTTT. Protein: CASSWTGTNQPQHF.